This T cell receptor (beta chain) was recovered during a study of cytomegalovirus exposure and HLA in healthy donors. Study context: Unique TCR beta sequences numbering about 100 million came from 190 million or so T cells in an earlier analysis.

To note about this clone: No antigen is known for it.

The PCR was carried out with 60 Vbeta primers and 13 Jbeta primers. Profiled with immunoSEQ multiplex PCR; TCRdb holds only in-frame clones, not every one. Altogether 95,000 to 150,000 clones are present, under 85% being singletons, with the ten largest covering roughly 3.5%. Whole-study results and caveats: Reports state that TCR beta sequences accurately predicted most subjects' HLA-A and HLA-B alleles. Several of the most significant clusters were apparently associated with common viral pathogens in a later analysis. TCR beta chain V- and J-gene trimming was linked, in a later analysis, to a missense variant in DCLRE1C.

The sequence derives from a human donor in good health. The sample was PBMCs.

CDR3 protein: CASSLQAGDDTQYF. The CDR3 DNA is TGTGCCAGCAGTTTACAAGCGGGAGACGATACGCAGTATTTT. The chain is built from TRBV28 and TRBJ2-3, with 8 nucleotides matching TRBD2. Trimming at V came to 2 bases and at J to 6 bases, leaving 4 bases not matched to a gene. This CDR3 is 14 amino acids long. Germline values: CDR1 MDHEN, CDR2 SYDVKM.